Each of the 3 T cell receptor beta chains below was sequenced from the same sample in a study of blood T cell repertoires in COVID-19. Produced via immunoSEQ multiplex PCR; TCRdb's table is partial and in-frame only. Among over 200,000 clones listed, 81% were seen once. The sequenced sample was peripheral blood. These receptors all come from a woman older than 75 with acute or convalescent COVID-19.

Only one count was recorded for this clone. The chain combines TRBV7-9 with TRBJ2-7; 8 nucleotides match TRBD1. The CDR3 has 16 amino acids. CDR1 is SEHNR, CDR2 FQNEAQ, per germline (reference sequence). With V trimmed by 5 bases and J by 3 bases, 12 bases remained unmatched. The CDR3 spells CASSPVRGTGNYEQYF. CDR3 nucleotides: TGTGCCAGCAGCCCCGTCAGAGGGACAGGAAACTACGAGCAGTACTTC.

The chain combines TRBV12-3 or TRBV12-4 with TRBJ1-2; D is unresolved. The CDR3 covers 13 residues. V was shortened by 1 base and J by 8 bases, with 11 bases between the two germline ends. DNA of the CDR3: TGTGCCAGCAGTTTAGGAGGGCATCAAGGCTACACCTTC. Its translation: CASSLGGHQGYTF.

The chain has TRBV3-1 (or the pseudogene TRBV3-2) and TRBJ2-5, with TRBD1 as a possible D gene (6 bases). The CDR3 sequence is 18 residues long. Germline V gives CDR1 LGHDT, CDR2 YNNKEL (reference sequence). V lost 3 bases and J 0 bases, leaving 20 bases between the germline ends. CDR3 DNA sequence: TGTGCCAGCAGCCACCCCGGGACAAATACTCTCCACCAAGAGACCCAGTACTTC. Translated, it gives CASSHPGTNTLHQETQYF.